The clone carrying this TCR beta chain was seen once. The germline V and J ends were trimmed by 0 bases and 5 bases, with 12 bases remaining between them. Germline V gene data show CDR1 as SGHRS and CDR2 as YFSETQ. The CDR3 has 14 amino acids. As handled by the study authors: Quality scores were absent from the junction-only immunoSEQ sequences, so filtering differed. Profiling relied on immunoSEQ multiplex PCR, and the TCRdb table lists in-frame clones only, not all of them. V, J and clone size derive from that table, while D and trimming were established from the DNA sequence. The table lists about 580,000 clones, 95% to 98% of them singletons. Terminally differentiated effector memory CD45RA+ cells were excluded from the naive CD8 cells, which were CD45RO-negative and positively selected for CCR7. This sample is drawn from a study of shared clonotypes between healthy human individuals.

The chain has TRBV5-1 and TRBJ2-7; no definite D call. Sequencing was carried out using naive CD8+ T cells sorted from blood. The TCR comes from a man aged 25 to 40 in good health. CDR3 amino acids: CASSLVPAPHEQYF. CDR3 nucleotide sequence: TGCGCCAGCAGCTTGGTCCCAGCACCCCACGAGCAGTACTTC.